Listed below are T cell receptor beta chains from one sample, sequenced in a study of blood T cell repertoires in COVID-19. TCRdb keeps only in-frame clones here, not all; method: immunoSEQ multiplex PCR. The sample lists more than 150,000 clones, approximately 90% seen once, with more than 2% in the top ten. Sample: peripheral blood. Source of these receptors: a woman between 70 and 85 years old with acute or convalescent COVID-19. Both conserved end residues are part of each CDR3. The D gene is left open where the match is weak. Clone size appears in some rows only: once, few, many, or a class for an expanded clone.

V	size	J	D	DNA	CDR3
TRBV30	.	TRBJ1-6	.	TGTGCCTGGAGTGCCCTGGTCGGGGATTCACCCCTCCACTTT	CAWSALVGDSPLHF
TRBV28	.	TRBJ2-2	TRBD1	TGTGCCAGCAGTCGTCCGGACAGGGGGCCCGGGGAGCTGTTTTTT	CASSRPDRGPGELFF
TRBV29-1	.	TRBJ2-2	.	TGCAGCGTTGAACCATGGGGCGGCACCGGGGAGCTGTTTTTT	CSVEPWGGTGELFF
TRBV5-5	.	TRBJ2-1	.	TGTGCCAGCATCCCCCAAGGGGGTGATGAGCAGTTCTTC	CASIPQGGDEQFF
TRBV7-2	.	TRBJ2-1	TRBD1	TGTGCCAGCAGCTTTCAGGGGGAGACCTACAATGAGCAGTTCTTC	CASSFQGETYNEQFF
TRBV5-4	.	TRBJ2-6	TRBD1	TGTGCCAGCAGCTTGGGGACAGGGTCGGCTGGGGCCAACGTCCTGACTTTC	CASSLGTGSAGANVLTF
TRBV3-1/TRBV3-2	.	TRBJ1-2	TRBD1	TGTGCCAGCAGCTTCGGACAGGGTGGCTACACCTTC	CASSFGQGGYTF
TRBV3-1/TRBV3-2	.	TRBJ1-3	TRBD1	TGTGCCAGCAGCCAACGGGACAGGGGGCTCTACTCTGGAAACACCATATATTTT	CASSQRDRGLYSGNTIYF
TRBV12-3/TRBV12-4	.	TRBJ1-5	.	TGTGCCAGCAGTGGACTGATATATCAGCCCCAGCATTTT	CASSGLIYQPQHF
TRBV6-1	.	TRBJ1-2	.	TGTGCCAGCAGTGAAGGGCACTATGGCTACACCTTC	CASSEGHYGYTF
TRBV5-1	.	TRBJ2-3	.	TGCGCCAGCAGCTTGGCTTCAGATACGCAGTATTTT	CASSLASDTQYF
TRBV6-2/TRBV6-3	.	TRBJ2-3	.	TGTGCCAGCAGTTTCGGTCCGGGGGGCGAGGTAGATACGCAGTATTTT	CASSFGPGGEVDTQYF
TRBV11-2	once	TRBJ1-4	TRBD1	TGTGCCAGCAGACGGACAGGGGAAGAAAAACTGTTTTTT	CASRRTGEEKLFF
TRBV5-4	.	TRBJ2-1	TRBD2	TGTGCCAGCAGCTTGGAACTAGCGGGCAATGAGCAGTTCTTC	CASSLELAGNEQFF
TRBV6-5	.	TRBJ2-7	TRBD2	TGTGCCAGCAGCTATTCTAGCGGGGGGAACTACGAGCAGTACTTC	CASSYSSGGNYEQYF
TRBV19	.	TRBJ1-5	.	TGTGCCAGTACCTCACAGGGTGCGCAGCCCCAGCATTTT	CASTSQGAQPQHF
TRBV2	.	TRBJ2-3	.	TGTGCCAGCTTGCGGCCCCGCACAGATACGCAGTATTTT	CASLRPRTDTQYF
TRBV11-3	.	TRBJ1-2	.	TGTGCCAGCAGCTTAACACCCCGGGAAGGGCTCCCCTATGGCTACACCTTC	CASSLTPREGLPYGYTF
TRBV19	.	TRBJ1-1	.	TGTGCCAGTAGTCTCAGGGCGATGAGCACTGAAGCTTTCTTT	CASSLRAMSTEAFF
TRBV11-2	.	TRBJ2-7	TRBD1	TGTGCCAGCAGCTTAAAGGGACAGGGCTTACCGGGCTCCTACGAGCAGTACTTC	CASSLKGQGLPGSYEQYF
TRBV18	once	TRBJ2-3	TRBD1	TGTGCCAGCTCACTGGGACAGGGATCAGATACGCAGTATTTT	CASSLGQGSDTQYF
TRBV30	.	TRBJ2-1	.	TGTGCCTGGAGTTTCCGGTCTGAGCAGTTCTTC	CAWSFRSEQFF
TRBV9	.	TRBJ2-5	TRBD2	TGTGCCAGCAGCGTAGGGGAGCTAGCGGGATTCCAAGAGACCCAGTACTTC	CASSVGELAGFQETQYF
TRBV7-9	once	TRBJ2-4	TRBD1	TGTGCCAGCAGCGAAGGACAGGGTATAGCCAAAAACATTCAGTACTTC	CASSEGQGIAKNIQYF
TRBV4-1	.	TRBJ1-2	.	TGCGCCAGCAGCCAAGTCCCTGCCGGGTCCGATAACTTCTATGGCTACACCTTC	CASSQVPAGSDNFYGYTF
TRBV5-6	once	TRBJ1-2	TRBD1	TGTGCCAGCAGCTTTGCAGGGGGTGGCTATGGCTACACCTTC	CASSFAGGGYGYTF
TRBV6-5	.	TRBJ1-2	.	TGTGCCAGCAGTTTTTCGACTGCGTATGGCTACACCTTC	CASSFSTAYGYTF
TRBV12-3/TRBV12-4	once	TRBJ1-2	.	TGTGCCAGCAGTTCCAGTTATCGTGGCTACACCTTC	CASSSSYRGYTF
TRBV5-4	.	TRBJ1-6	TRBD1	TGTGCCAGCAGCTTACAGGGGGCAAGGAATTCACCCCTCCACTTT	CASSLQGARNSPLHF
TRBV11-2	.	TRBJ2-6	.	TGTGCCAGCAGCTTAGGTTTTCGCTCTGGGGCCAACGTCCTGACTTTC	CASSLGFRSGANVLTF
TRBV19	once	TRBJ1-2	.	TGTGCCAGCTACAGGGATGGCTACACCTTC	CASYRDGYTF
TRBV9	few	TRBJ2-3	TRBD2	TGTGCCAGCAGCGGATTAGCGGGAGCCGAGGGTGATACGCAGTATTTT	CASSGLAGAEGDTQYF
TRBV6-5	.	TRBJ1-1	.	TGTGCCAGCAGTAGTTACTTTGACACTGAAGCTTTCTTT	CASSSYFDTEAFF
TRBV7-9	.	TRBJ2-3	TRBD2	TGTGCCAGCAGCTTAGATGGCGGGGGGGCAGGGGATACGCAGTATTTT	CASSLDGGGAGDTQYF
TRBV6-5	.	TRBJ1-5	.	TGTGCCAGCGCTTTGGGAGGAGGGGGCAATCAGCCCCAGCATTTT	CASALGGGGNQPQHF
TRBV18	.	TRBJ1-2	TRBD1	TGTGCCAGCTCACCACGGGGACAGGGTGTCGATGGCTACACCTTC	CASSPRGQGVDGYTF
TRBV7-3	.	TRBJ1-2	TRBD1	TGTGCCAGCAGCTTAACCGGACAGGGGCTCTATGGCTACACCTTC	CASSLTGQGLYGYTF
TRBV4-2	.	TRBJ2-5	.	TGTGCCAGCAGCCAAGATCTGTCGGCGGTTCAAGAGACCCAGTACTTC	CASSQDLSAVQETQYF
TRBV7-9	.	TRBJ1-6	TRBD1	TGTGCCAGCAGTCCTACAGGGGGCTCGAATTCACCCCTCCACTTT	CASSPTGGSNSPLHF
TRBV18	.	TRBJ1-2	.	TGTGCCAGCTCACCCGGGCGAGACAGCTATGGCTACACCTTC	CASSPGRDSYGYTF
TRBV25-1	.	TRBJ2-2	TRBD2	TGTGCCAGCAGTGAATTTCTACTAGCGGGGTCCGGGGAGCTGTTTTTT	CASSEFLLAGSGELFF
TRBV12-3/TRBV12-4	few	TRBJ1-1	.	TGTGCCAGCAGTTTGGGGCCGGGTCTTGGAGCTTTCTTT	CASSLGPGLGAFF
TRBV6-5	.	TRBJ2-3	TRBD1	TGTGCCAGCAGTTACTCACAGGGGGTCGGCACAGATACGCAGTATTTT	CASSYSQGVGTDTQYF
TRBV30	.	TRBJ1-1	.	TGTGCCTGGAAACTGGGGCGAGTCACTGAAGCTTTCTTT	CAWKLGRVTEAFF
TRBV9	.	TRBJ1-2	TRBD1	TGTGCCAGCAGCCGCGAGGTCCCGGGGACAGGGCTCAGTAACTATGGCTACACCTTC	CASSREVPGTGLSNYGYTF